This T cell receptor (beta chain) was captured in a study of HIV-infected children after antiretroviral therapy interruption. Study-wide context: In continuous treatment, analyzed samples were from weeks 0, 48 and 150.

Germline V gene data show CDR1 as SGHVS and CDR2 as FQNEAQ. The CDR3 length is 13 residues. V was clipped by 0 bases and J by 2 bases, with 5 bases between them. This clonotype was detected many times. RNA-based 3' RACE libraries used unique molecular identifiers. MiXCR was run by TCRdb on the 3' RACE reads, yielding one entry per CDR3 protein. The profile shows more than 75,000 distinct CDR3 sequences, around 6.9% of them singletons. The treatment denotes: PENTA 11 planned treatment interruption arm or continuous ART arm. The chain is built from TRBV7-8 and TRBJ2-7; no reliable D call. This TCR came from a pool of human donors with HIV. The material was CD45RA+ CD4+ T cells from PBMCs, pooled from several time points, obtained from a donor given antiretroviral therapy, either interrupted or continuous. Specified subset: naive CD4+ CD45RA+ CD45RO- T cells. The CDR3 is CASSLAGTYEQYF. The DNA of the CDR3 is TGTGCCAGCAGCTTAGCTGGGACCTACGAGCAGTACTTC.